This is a list of T cell receptor beta chains from one sample in a study of T cell changes during pregnancy in multiple sclerosis. Using immunoSEQ multiplex PCR, the repertoire was profiled, and TCRdb retains in-frame clones only, with some absent. The table shows roughly 38,000 clones, with roughly 91% occurring only once. Sequencing was performed on CD4+ T cells from peripheral blood mononuclear cells, taken in the second trimester of pregnancy. The receptors originated from a female donor in good health, enrolled as a control in a pregnancy study. Each CDR3 is given with its conserved first and last residue. The D gene is left open where the match is weak. Clone sizes are given selectively: once, few, many, or a class where the clone is expanded.

clone_size	v_call	j_call	d_call	cdr3_aa	cdr3_nt
medium-sized	TRBV4-1	TRBJ1-2	.	CASSQIDLTLSSSLLYGYTF	TGCGCCAGCAGCCAAATCGATCTCACACTATCCTCATCCCTCCTCTATGGCTACACCTTC
.	TRBV6-5	TRBJ2-7	.	CASSYSRGGAMYEQYF	TGTGCCAGCAGTTACTCAAGGGGGGGAGCTATGTACGAGCAGTACTTC
.	TRBV29-1	TRBJ2-2	TRBD2	CSFTSGPGELFF	TGCAGCTTTACTAGCGGTCCCGGGGAGCTGTTTTTT
few	TRBV19	TRBJ1-5	TRBD1	CASSTWTGGNQPQHF	TGTGCCAGTAGTACGTGGACAGGAGGCAATCAGCCCCAGCATTTT
.	TRBV4-2	TRBJ2-2	.	CASSQEEPGGGELFF	TGTGCCAGCAGCCAAGAGGAACCCGGCGGCGGGGAGCTGTTTTTT
.	TRBV2	TRBJ2-3	.	CASTPTSLTQYF	TGTGCCAGCACCCCGACATCACTTACGCAGTATTTT
.	TRBV10-2	TRBJ2-5	TRBD2	CASSDISGGPSETQYF	TGCGCCAGCAGTGATATTAGCGGGGGGCCATCCGAGACCCAGTACTTC
few	TRBV5-1	TRBJ2-7	TRBD2	CASSLESGTSGRALYEQYF	TGCGCCAGCAGCTTGGAATCCGGGACTAGCGGGAGGGCCCTCTACGAGCAGTACTTC
.	TRBV7-3	TRBJ2-2	TRBD1	CASNLGQGTGELFF	TGTGCCAGCAACCTCGGACAGGGGACCGGGGAGCTGTTTTTT
.	TRBV5-4	TRBJ2-1	TRBD2	CASTPSAGGSYNEQFF	TGTGCCAGCACCCCCTCCGCGGGGGGGAGTTACAATGAGCAGTTCTTC
.	TRBV11-3	TRBJ1-1	.	CASSLQGTTEAFF	TGTGCCAGCAGCTTACAGGGTACCACTGAAGCTTTCTTT
.	TRBV23-1	TRBJ1-1	TRBD1	CASRHWTGGRRRTEAFF	TGCGCCAGCAGGCATTGGACAGGGGGCAGGAGAAGAACTGAAGCTTTCTTT
.	TRBV6-6	TRBJ1-4	TRBD1	CASIGTGNEKLFF	TGTGCCAGCATTGGGACAGGAAATGAAAAACTGTTTTTT
.	TRBV27	TRBJ2-1	.	CASRPFSVGSQRYNEQFF	TGTGCCAGCAGGCCGTTTTCCGTTGGTAGCCAACGCTACAATGAGCAGTTCTTC
.	TRBV6-5	TRBJ2-7	.	CASSPTVTYEQYF	TGTGCCAGCAGTCCCACTGTTACCTACGAGCAGTACTTC
.	TRBV2	TRBJ1-2	.	CASSEQDNYGYTF	TGTGCCAGCAGTGAACAGGATAACTATGGCTACACCTTC
.	TRBV7-2	TRBJ1-4	TRBD1	CASSSRDRGGEKLFF	TGTGCCAGCAGCAGCCGGGACAGGGGAGGAGAAAAACTGTTTTTT
.	TRBV5-1	TRBJ2-7	.	CASSLLGSYEQYF	TGCGCCAGCAGCCTACTAGGGTCCTACGAGCAGTACTTC
.	TRBV29-1	TRBJ1-1	TRBD1	CSVEPTGGGRAFF	TGCAGCGTTGAGCCAACAGGGGGAGGTAGAGCTTTCTTT
.	TRBV2	TRBJ2-5	.	CASSEDIETQYF	TGTGCCAGCAGTGAGGACATTGAGACCCAGTACTTC
.	TRBV11-1	TRBJ2-3	.	CASTQNSPSRRVTDTQYF	TGTGCCAGCACCCAAAACTCCCCTTCCCGCCGGGTTACAGATACGCAGTATTTT
.	TRBV7-9	TRBJ1-3	.	CASGTQVDTIYF	TGTGCCAGCGGTACTCAGGTAGACACCATATATTTT
.	TRBV29-1	TRBJ1-2	.	CSVAVGGSGYTF	TGCAGCGTCGCCGTGGGGGGTTCTGGCTACACCTTC
.	TRBV10-1	TRBJ2-1	TRBD1	CASSESIFGDRGRKEQFF	TGCGCCAGCAGTGAGTCGATTTTCGGGGACAGGGGGCGAAAAGAGCAGTTCTTC
.	TRBV10-3	TRBJ1-6	.	CAISPEGGAHSPLHF	TGTGCCATCAGCCCAGAGGGGGGGGCACATTCACCCCTCCACTTT
.	TRBV7-7	TRBJ1-1	.	CASSLSPGTEAFF	TGTGCTAGCAGCTTATCTCCGGGCACTGAAGCTTTCTTT
.	TRBV19	TRBJ2-3	.	CASSFQSTDTQYF	TGTGCCAGTAGTTTTCAGAGCACAGATACGCAGTATTTT
.	TRBV12-5	TRBJ1-1	TRBD1	CASARDSGGAAFF	TGTGCTAGCGCCCGGGACAGTGGAGGCGCAGCTTTCTTT
.	TRBV27	TRBJ2-1	TRBD1	CASLALGTGGHNEQFF	TGTGCCAGCCTAGCTCTCGGGACAGGAGGGCACAATGAGCAGTTCTTC
.	TRBV5-4	TRBJ1-6	.	CASSLERVNSPLHF	TGTGCCAGCAGCTTGGAGAGGGTAAATTCACCCCTCCACTTT
.	TRBV7-8	TRBJ1-1	.	CASSPTPGQYLNTEAFF	TGTGCCAGCAGCCCCACTCCCGGACAGTACTTGAACACTGAAGCTTTCTTT
.	TRBV19	TRBJ2-3	TRBD2	CATIPSGRYSDTQYF	TGTGCCACCATACCTAGCGGGAGATATTCAGATACGCAGTATTTT
once	TRBV28	TRBJ2-1	TRBD2	CASSLPTSGSGNEQFF	TGTGCCAGCAGTCTTCCCACTAGCGGGAGTGGGAATGAGCAGTTCTTC
.	TRBV7-9	TRBJ1-2	.	CASSPESRGNGYTF	TGTGCCAGCAGCCCCGAATCCCGGGGTAATGGCTACACCTTC
once	TRBV7-9	TRBJ2-7	TRBD2	CASSRRRLAGGEDEQYF	TGTGCCAGCAGCCGACGGCGGCTAGCGGGAGGGGAAGACGAGCAGTACTTC
.	TRBV5-1	TRBJ1-6	.	CASSTPGGDNSPLHF	TGCGCCAGCAGCACCCCGGGGGGAGATAATTCACCCCTCCACTTT
.	TRBV18	TRBJ2-7	.	CASSPSPIAYEQYF	TGTGCCAGCTCACCGAGCCCAATCGCCTACGAGCAGTACTTC
.	TRBV6-1	TRBJ1-6	.	CASSEGRAGNSPLHF	TGTGCCAGCAGTGAAGGGAGGGCAGGGAATTCACCCCTCCACTTT
.	TRBV9	TRBJ1-5	TRBD1	CASKRRDRGSNQPQHF	TGTGCCAGCAAACGCCGGGACAGGGGAAGCAATCAGCCCCAGCATTTT
.	TRBV10-3	TRBJ2-1	TRBD2	CAIRGAGGPYNEQFF	TGTGCCATCAGAGGCGCGGGGGGGCCCTACAATGAGCAGTTCTTC
.	TRBV6-6	TRBJ1-2	TRBD1	CASSYPDRGEYGYTF	TGTGCCAGCAGTTACCCGGACAGGGGAGAATATGGCTACACCTTC
once	TRBV11-2	TRBJ2-5	TRBD2	CASKLGLAGGQETQYF	TGTGCCAGCAAATTGGGACTAGCGGGGGGGCAAGAGACCCAGTACTTC
.	TRBV9	TRBJ1-2	.	CASRTDSYGYTF	TGTGCCAGCCGAACTGACTCTTATGGCTACACCTTC
.	TRBV14	TRBJ1-2	.	CASSQDPHGGGYTF	TGTGCCAGCAGCCAAGATCCCCACGGCGGGGGCTACACCTTC
.	TRBV21-1	TRBJ2-1	.	CASNLLAGEFNEQFF	TGTGCCAGTAACCTTCTGGCGGGGGAATTCAATGAGCAGTTCTTC
.	TRBV19	TRBJ2-1	TRBD2	CASSLIGLANEQFF	TGTGCCAGTAGCCTCATCGGACTAGCCAATGAGCAGTTCTTC
.	TRBV30	TRBJ1-6	TRBD1	CAWAGTGLSNSPLHF	TGTGCCTGGGCCGGGACAGGGTTATCTAATTCACCCCTCCACTTT
.	TRBV18	TRBJ1-2	TRBD1	CAAKETGNYGYTF	TGTGCCGCAAAGGAGACAGGGAACTATGGCTACACCTTC